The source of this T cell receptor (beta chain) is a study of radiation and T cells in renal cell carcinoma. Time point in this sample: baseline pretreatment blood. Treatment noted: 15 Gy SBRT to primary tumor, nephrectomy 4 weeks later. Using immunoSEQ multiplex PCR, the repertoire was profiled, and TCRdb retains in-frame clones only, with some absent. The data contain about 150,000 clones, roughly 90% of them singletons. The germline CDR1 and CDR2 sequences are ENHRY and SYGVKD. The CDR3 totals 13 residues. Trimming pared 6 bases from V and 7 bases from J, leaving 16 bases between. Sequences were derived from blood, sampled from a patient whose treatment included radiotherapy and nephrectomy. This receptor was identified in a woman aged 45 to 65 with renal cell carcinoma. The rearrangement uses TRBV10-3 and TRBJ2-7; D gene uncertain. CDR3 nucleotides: TGTGCCATCAGAAACGGGTCCCTGGGTGAGCAGTACTTC. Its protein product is CAIRNGSLGEQYF.